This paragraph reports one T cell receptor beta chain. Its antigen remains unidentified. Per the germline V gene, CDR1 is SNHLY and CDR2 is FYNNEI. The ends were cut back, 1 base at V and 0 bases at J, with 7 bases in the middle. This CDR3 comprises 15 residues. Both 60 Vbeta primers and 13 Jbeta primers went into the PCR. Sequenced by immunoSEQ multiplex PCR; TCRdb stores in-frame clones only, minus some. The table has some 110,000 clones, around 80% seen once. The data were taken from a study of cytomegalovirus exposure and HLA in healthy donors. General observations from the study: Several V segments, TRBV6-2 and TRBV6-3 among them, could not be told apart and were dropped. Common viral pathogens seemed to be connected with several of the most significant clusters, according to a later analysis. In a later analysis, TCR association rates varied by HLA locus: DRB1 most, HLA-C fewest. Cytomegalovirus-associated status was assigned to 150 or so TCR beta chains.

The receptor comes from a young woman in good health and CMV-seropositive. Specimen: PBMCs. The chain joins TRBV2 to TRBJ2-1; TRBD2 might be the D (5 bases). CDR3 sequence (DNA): TGTGCCAGCAGTGAAGGGACTGCCTCCTACAATGAGCAGTTCTTC. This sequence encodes CASSEGTASYNEQFF.